Listed below are T cell receptor beta chains from one sample, sequenced in a study of shared clonotypes between healthy human individuals. Repertoires were generated with immunoSEQ multiplex PCR, while TCRdb's copy carries only in-frame clones and drops some. The table shows fewer than 600,000 clones, with just over 75% occurring only once. Sequenced: PBMCs. These receptors were obtained from a woman aged 40-49 years in good health. Some clones in this sample may be carry-over from other donors' samples. Each CDR3 is given with its conserved first and last residue. Each record gives: clone size, V gene, D gene, J gene, CDR3 DNA, CDR3 protein. The D gene is left open where the match is weak. Clone size is stated in some rows and not others, as once, few, many or a class when expanded.

>NA|TRBV30|NA|TRBJ2-1
TGTGCCTGGACTCGTCCGTGGGGGGCGCGGGGCCCCTACAATGAGCAGTTCTTC
CAWTRPWGARGPYNEQFF
>once|TRBV7-9|NA|TRBJ2-3
TGTGCCAGCAGCTTAGGCATTGACTGGGAGTTCGAAGATACGCAGTATTTT
CASSLGIDWEFEDTQYF
>NA|TRBV11-2|NA|TRBJ2-1
TGTGCCAGCAGCTTAGGTCTAGTGCATGAGCAGTTCTTC
CASSLGLVHEQFF
>NA|TRBV5-5|NA|TRBJ2-2
TGTGCCAGCAGCTTGGGCCCAGGGGCAACCGGGGAGCTGTTTTTT
CASSLGPGATGELFF
>NA|TRBV5-6|NA|TRBJ2-5
TGTGCCAGCAGCTTGCTACTTGGCGGGACCCAGTACTTC
CASSLLLGGTQYF
>many|TRBV10-1|TRBD2|TRBJ2-3
TGCGCCAGCAGTGATGCTAGCGGGACGGATACGCAGTATTTT
CASSDASGTDTQYF
>NA|TRBV21-1|NA|TRBJ2-5
TGTGCCAGCAGCACGCACCACAGGGGTCCTCAAAACCAAGAGACCCAGTACTTC
CASSTHHRGPQNQETQYF
>NA|TRBV7-7|NA|TRBJ2-1
TGTGCCAGCAGCCCCTCGCTGGGACCCAGCTCCTACAATGAGCAGTTCTTC
CASSPSLGPSSYNEQFF
>NA|TRBV5-1|TRBD1|TRBJ2-2
TGCGCCAGCAGCATCGGGACAGGGGGCTTAAGCGCCGGGGAGCTGTTTTTT
CASSIGTGGLSAGELFF
>NA|TRBV5-1|TRBD2|TRBJ2-7
TGCGCCAGCAGCTTGTCAGCGGGAGGGCCCCACGAGCAGTACTTC
CASSLSAGGPHEQYF